Following are 22 T cell receptor beta chains from one sample sequenced in a study of blood T cell repertoires in COVID-19. The protocol was immunoSEQ multiplex PCR, while the TCRdb copy is restricted to in-frame clones and leaves out a portion. The table has about 99,000 clones, 65% to 90% seen once; the top ten hold 4% to 6%. The sequenced material came from peripheral blood. Source of these receptors: a man in his fifties or sixties with acute or convalescent COVID-19.

The rearrangement joins TRBV10-3 to TRBJ2-3; a possible D gene is TRBD2 (5 bases). Germline V lookup: CDR1 ENHRY, CDR2 SYGVKD. Trimming took off 7 bases at V and 2 bases at J, with 13 bases between the two ends. The CDR3 extends over 14 amino acids. CDR3 in DNA: TGTGCCATCACGGAGGCGACTCCCACAGATACGCAGTATTTT. Translated, it gives CAITEATPTDTQYF.

The chain carries TRBV11-3 and TRBJ2-3; D is uncertain. Trimming removed 4 bases at V and 3 bases at J, with 5 bases between. This CDR3 region has 12 residues. CDR1 is SGHNT and CDR2 is YENEEA in the germline V gene. CDR3 sequence reads: CASSSNTDTQYF. In DNA, the CDR3 is TGTGCCAGCAGCTCAAATACAGATACGCAGTATTTT.

The V call is TRBV11-2, the J call TRBJ1-4; 7 positions match TRBD1. The CDR3 is 15 residues long. V was pared by 2 bases and J by 8 bases, with 8 bases of the junction left unmatched. CDR1 is SGHAT, CDR2 FQNNGV, per germline. CDR3 sequence: CASSLSTGVREKLFF. CDR3 sequence (DNA): TGTGCCAGCAGCTTAAGTACAGGGGTTCGGGAAAAACTGTTTTTT.

This sequence joins TRBV2 and TRBJ2-6, with 10 bases that match TRBD2. Germline CDR1 reads SNHLY; CDR2 reads FYNNEI. The V segment lost 8 bases and the J segment 2 bases; nucleotides outside the gene matches: 9. This CDR3 region has 17 residues. The CDR3 nucleotides are TGTGCCAGCGGGGTACTACTAGCGGGGACTGGGGCCAACGTCCTGACTTTC. Translated: CASGVLLAGTGANVLTF. Supplemented by reference TRBV2 and TRBJ2-6, the full variable domain reads EPEVTQTPSHQVTQMGQEVILRCVPISNHLYFYWYRQILGQKVEFLVSFYNNEISEKSEIFDDQFSVERPDGSNFTLKIRSTKLEDSAMYFCASGVLLAGTGANVLTFGAGSRLTVL.

This clone was recorded at least ten times. V gene TRBV27 combines with J gene TRBJ2-7, with 8 bases lining up with TRBD2. Germline CDR1 and CDR2: MNHEY and SMNVEV (reference sequence). J lost 3 bases, V lost 0 bases, and 4 bases had no gene match. CDR3 length: 15 amino acids. The CDR3 DNA sequence: TGTGCCAGCAGTTTATCGCGGGGGGAGGGCTACGAGCAGTACTTC. Protein: CASSLSRGEGYEQYF.

As DNA, the CDR3 is TGCGCCAGCAGCTCGCCCGACAGGGGCTCCCTAGAGACCCAGTACTTC. Protein sequence: CASSSPDRGSLETQYF. The chain combines TRBV4-1 with TRBJ2-5, with 8 bases that match TRBD1. The V gene end was trimmed by 5 bases and the J gene end by 4 bases; junction bases not matched to a gene: 12. The CDR3 is made up of 16 amino acids. Germline V gives CDR1 MGHRA, CDR2 YSYEKL.

This chain uses TRBV5-4 with TRBJ1-2, with no clear D. With 0 bases removed from V and 0 bases from J, the gap between germline ends came to 3 bases. The CDR3 length is 13 residues. The germline V gene encodes CDR1 SGHNT and CDR2 YYREEE (reference sequence). The CDR3 loop is CASSLGPNYGYTF. CDR3 DNA: TGTGCCAGCAGCTTGGGGCCTAACTATGGCTACACCTTC.

This clone is a singleton in its sample. The rearrangement links TRBV5-1 to TRBJ2-7; a weak D match, TRBD1 (5 bases). CDR3 length: 13 residues. The V end lost 7 bases, the J end lost 6 bases, and 17 bases lay between the germline ends. In germline, CDR1 is SGHRS, CDR2 YFSETQ. CDR3 amino acids: CASAAQGGSEQYF. The DNA of the CDR3 is TGCGCCAGCGCGGCCCAGGGTGGATCCGAGCAGTACTTC.

CDR3 bases: TGTGCCAGCAGCTTATTCCCGGGACAGGGGGGAAACACTGAAGCTTTCTTT. Protein: CASSLFPGQGGNTEAFF. The rearrangement links TRBV13 to TRBJ1-1, with 11 bases matching TRBD1. The germline V gene has CDR1 PRHDT and CDR2 FYEKMQ (reference sequence). CDR3 length: 17 amino acids. The ends lost 2 bases at V and 2 bases at J; junction bases unmatched: 7.

Of note for this clone: Other DNA sequences in this sample translate to the same CDR3. This chain uses TRBV7-9 with TRBJ2-5; perhaps TRBD2 as D (6 bases). Germline assignment: CDR1 SEHNR and CDR2 FQNEAQ (reference sequence). The CDR3 covers 14 residues. The V end was cut by 3 bases, the J end by 1 base, with 9 bases between. CDR3: CASSLARGQETQYF. The CDR3 coding sequence is TGTGCCAGCAGCTTGGCGCGGGGCCAAGAGACCCAGTACTTC.

This chain joins TRBV7-2 and TRBJ1-5; 8 bases agree with TRBD1. CDR3 length equals 13 residues. With 5 bases clipped from V and 5 bases from J, the junction kept 2 bases outside the gene matches. Germline CDR1 is SGHTA and CDR2 is FQGNSA. The CDR3 protein is CASSLDRDQPQHF. The CDR3 nucleotides are TGTGCCAGCAGCCTGGACAGGGATCAGCCCCAGCATTTT.

This clone was detected only once. The rearrangement joins TRBV9 to TRBJ2-2; 7 bases agree with TRBD2. The CDR3 loop spans 15 amino acids. V shed 0 bases and J 3 bases; nucleotides not matched to a gene: 2. Germline lookup yields CDR1 SGDLS and CDR2 YYNGEE. This CDR3 is CASSVERGYTGELFF. As DNA, the CDR3 is TGTGCCAGCAGCGTAGAGCGGGGATACACCGGGGAGCTGTTTTTT. The whole variable domain, remainder taken from reference TRBV9 and TRBJ2-2, is DSGVTQTPKHLITATGQRVTLRCSPRSGDLSVYWYQQSLDQGLQFLIQYYNGEERAKGNILERFSAQQFPDLHSELNLSSLELGDSALYFCASSVERGYTGELFFGEGSRLTVL.

This chain connects TRBV7-9 to TRBJ1-2; 7 positions match TRBD1. The J segment lost 4 bases and the V segment lost 2 bases, leaving 10 bases of the junction unmatched. Germline CDR1 is SEHNR and CDR2 is FQNEAQ (reference sequence). The CDR3 is 16 amino acids. CDR3 sequence reads: CASSLSRSGGGYGYTF. CDR3 DNA: TGTGCCAGCAGCTTATCCCGTTCAGGGGGTGGCTATGGCTACACCTTC.

The chain has TRBV19 and TRBJ2-7; 11 bases map to TRBD2. CDR1 is LNHDA, CDR2 SQIVND, per germline (reference sequence). After removal of 4 bases from V and 0 bases from J, the junction contained 5 bases not matched to a gene. This CDR3 is 16 amino acids long. This CDR3 reads CASSTPGTSGSYEQYF. The CDR3 nucleotides are TGTGCCAGTAGTACTCCTGGGACTAGCGGCTCCTACGAGCAGTACTTC. Using reference TRBV19 and TRBJ2-7 for the parts outside the CDR3, the full variable domain is DGGITQSPKYLFRKEGQNVTLSCEQNLNHDAMYWYRQDPGQGLRLIYYSQIVNDFQKGDIAEGYSVSREKKESFPLTVTSAQKNPTAFYLCASSTPGTSGSYEQYFGPGTRLTVT.

This sequence joins TRBV7-3 and TRBJ2-3, with no clear D. V lost 5 bases to trimming and J lost 3 bases, with 6 bases between them. This CDR3 has 12 residues. Germline CDR1 SGHTA, CDR2 FQGTGA. CDR3 loop: CASSQNTDTQYF. CDR3 sequence (DNA): TGTGCCAGCAGCCAGAATACAGATACGCAGTATTTT.

The chain is built from TRBV14 and TRBJ2-5; 12 nucleotides align to TRBD2. The CDR3 contains 19 residues. Germline V gene sequence: CDR1 SGHDN, CDR2 FVKESK. V lost 8 bases and J lost 4; bases outside the gene matches: 20. The CDR3 protein is CASLKWELAGGVFLETQYF. The DNA of the CDR3 is TGTGCCAGCCTAAAGTGGGAACTAGCGGGGGGTGTTTTTCTAGAGACCCAGTACTTC.

This clone was seen a single time. J is TRBJ2-4 and V is TRBV19; D is unresolved. Per the germline V gene, CDR1 is LNHDA and CDR2 is SQIVND (reference sequence). The V end was cut by 4 bases, the J end by 0 bases, with 10 bases between. The CDR3 spans 15 residues. CDR3 sequence (DNA): TGTGCCAGTAGTAGAGACGACTTAGCCAAAAACATTCAGTACTTC. Translating it yields CASSRDDLAKNIQYF. Using reference TRBV19 and TRBJ2-4 for the parts outside the CDR3, the full variable domain is DGGITQSPKYLFRKEGQNVTLSCEQNLNHDAMYWYRQDPGQGLRLIYYSQIVNDFQKGDIAEGYSVSREKKESFPLTVTSAQKNPTAFYLCASSRDDLAKNIQYFGAGTRLSVL.

The genes are TRBV29-1 and TRBJ2-3; 7 nucleotides agree with TRBD1. Germline CDR1 SQVTM, CDR2 ANQGSEA. V lost 6 bases, J lost 4 bases, and 4 bases stayed unmatched. The CDR3 loop spans 12 amino acids. The CDR3 reads CSVATGADTQYF. The CDR3 DNA follows: TGCAGCGTGGCCACAGGGGCAGATACGCAGTATTTT.

The chain is built from TRBV11-2 and TRBJ2-2; 9 positions agree with TRBD2. The CDR3 extends over 15 amino acids. Germline CDR1 and CDR2: SGHAT and FQNNGV. The ends lost 1 base at V and 5 bases at J; junction bases unmatched: 2. The CDR3 here is CASSLGLAGTGELFF. In nucleotides, the CDR3 is TGTGCCAGCAGCTTAGGCCTAGCGGGAACCGGGGAGCTGTTTTTT.

In its sample, this clone was seen once. CDR3 loop: CASRGQVGSPLHF. For the CDR3, the DNA is TGTGCCAGCCGAGGACAGGTCGGATCACCCCTCCACTTT. The chain joins TRBV28 to TRBJ1-6; TRBD1 aligns across 7 bases. With V trimmed by 8 bases and J by 10 bases, 8 bases remained unmatched. Germline values: CDR1 MDHEN, CDR2 SYDVKM. This CDR3 is built from 13 residues.

The V call is TRBV7-8, the J call TRBJ1-1; no firm D call. V shed 3 bases and J shed 3 bases, with 5 bases lying between them. The CDR3 contains 12 residues. CDR1 SGHVS and CDR2 FQNEAQ come from the germline V gene. CDR3 sequence (DNA): TGTGCCAGCAGCTTCGGGGACACTGAAGCTTTCTTT. It yields the protein CASSFGDTEAFF.

The chain uses TRBV10-1 and TRBJ2-7, with D perhaps matching TRBD1 (6 bases). The CDR3 is 15 amino acids. V lost 2 bases and J lost 6, with 17 bases in between. CDR1 and CDR2 from the germline V gene are WNHNN and SYGVQD (reference sequence). DNA of the CDR3: TGCGCCAGCAGTGAGCGCCGGGGACATCCCTCCGAGCAGTACTTC. Its translation is CASSERRGHPSEQYF.